This TCR beta chain was profiled in a study of T cell clonality in common variable immunodeficiency. CDR1 is GTSNPN, CDR2 SVGIG, per germline (reference sequence). The CDR3 is 13 residues long. V was clipped by 0 bases and J by 7 bases; unmatched bases: 0. This clone was seen repeatedly, ten times or more. The sequenced fragment ends 3 residues before the CDR3 boundary, so the rest is inferred from the germline J gene. The assay was immunoSEQ multiplex PCR, and TCRdb's table has in-frame clones only and misses some. Singletons are absent from the sample, which has tens of thousands of clones. This chain joins TRBV30 and TRBJ2-1; 10 bases are a match to TRBD2. This TCR came from a person aged 18 to 70 in good health. The sequencing sample was made of peripheral blood mononuclear cells. The CDR3 protein is CAWSVLAGNEQFF. The CDR3 DNA, read in part, is TGTGCCTGGAGTGTACTAGCGGGGAATGAG.